These 20 T cell receptor beta chains originate from one sample sequenced in a study of cytotoxic CD8 clonotypes in ibrutinib-treated CLL. This table comes from immunoSEQ multiplex PCR, and its TCRdb copy is limited to in-frame clones, with some not included. The table includes about 300,000 clones, 65% to 85% detected once. The specimen comprised PBMCs, sampled at disease progression, from a patient treated with ibrutinib. All receptors come from a human donor with chronic lymphocytic leukemia.

This sequence joins TRBV11-2 and TRBJ2-3; the match to TRBD2 covers 8 bases. J lost 1 base, V lost 2 bases, and 2 bases had no gene match. The CDR3 is made up of 15 amino acids. Germline V CDR1 and CDR2: SGHAT, FQNNGV. CDR3 in DNA: TGTGCCAGCAGCTTATCCGGGAGGGGCACAGATACGCAGTATTTT. It translates to CASSLSGRGTDTQYF.

This chain links TRBV6-5 with TRBJ2-7; a weak D match, TRBD1 (5 bases). V shed 5 bases and J shed 6 bases, with 8 bases lying between them. CDR1 and CDR2 (germline): MNHEY, SVGAGI. This CDR3 comprises 11 residues. The DNA of the CDR3 is TGTGCCAGCAGTAGGGGTCCCGAGCAGTACTTC. Its protein product is CASSRGPEQYF.

This chain connects TRBV9 to TRBJ2-7, with 10 bases fitting TRBD1. CDR3 length: 14 amino acids. Looked up from germline, CDR1 is SGDLS and CDR2 is YYNGEE. Trimming removed 7 bases from V and 0 bases from J; junction bases left unmatched: 4. This CDR3 is CASGTGASSYEQYF. As DNA, the CDR3 is TGTGCCAGCGGGACAGGGGCATCCTCCTACGAGCAGTACTTC.

CDR3 region: CASSVAPSRGARDTEAFF. The CDR3 DNA is TGTGCCAGCAGCGTAGCGCCCTCCCGGGGGGCGAGGGACACTGAAGCTTTCTTT. The V call is TRBV9, the J call TRBJ1-1, with D possibly matching TRBD1 (6 bases). Germline V gives CDR1 SGDLS, CDR2 YYNGEE. This CDR3 contains 18 residues. V lost 0 bases and J 3 bases, leaving 21 bases between the germline ends. The whole variable domain, remainder taken from reference TRBV9 and TRBJ1-1, is DSGVTQTPKHLITATGQRVTLRCSPRSGDLSVYWYQQSLDQGLQFLIQYYNGEERAKGNILERFSAQQFPDLHSELNLSSLELGDSALYFCASSVAPSRGARDTEAFFGQGTRLTVV.

V is TRBV12-5 and J is TRBJ1-1; D is possibly TRBD1 (5 bases). CDR1 and CDR2 from the germline V gene are LGHNT and FRNRAP. V lost 5 bases and J lost 5, with 18 bases in between. The CDR3 is 15 residues long. CDR3 amino acids: CASGPPGTPSTEAFF. The CDR3 nucleotides are TGTGCTAGTGGTCCCCCCGGGACCCCGTCAACTGAAGCTTTCTTT.

The chain is built from TRBV28 and TRBJ2-7; 8 bases line up with TRBD2. Germline V CDR1 and CDR2: MDHEN, SYDVKM. V shed 3 bases, J shed 4 bases, and the junction held 5 bases outside the gene matches. This CDR3 is 14 amino acids long. The CDR3 sequence is CASSFLSGAYEQYF. The CDR3 bases are TGTGCCAGCAGTTTCCTTAGCGGGGCTTACGAGCAGTACTTC.

This chain links TRBV28 with TRBJ2-7; 7 nucleotides align to TRBD2. CDR3 length: 14 amino acids. The germline V gene encodes CDR1 MDHEN and CDR2 SYDVKM. V was clipped by 3 bases and J by 0 bases; unmatched bases: 2. CDR3 sequence: CASSFASGSYEQYF. CDR3 sequence (DNA): TGTGCCAGCAGTTTCGCTAGCGGCTCCTACGAGCAGTACTTC.

The V and J genes are TRBV9 and TRBJ2-3; 7 nucleotides match TRBD2. Per germline, CDR1 SGDLS and CDR2 YYNGEE. Losses at the gene ends were 0 bases for V and 4 bases for J; bases not matched to a gene: 5. There are 15 residues in the CDR3. Here the CDR3 DNA reads TGTGCCAGCAGCGTAGGGGTGACTAGCTCAGATACGCAGTATTTT. This codes for CASSVGVTSSDTQYF.

This clone was found a few times. The gene calls are TRBV18 and TRBJ2-2; 11 bases are shared with TRBD2. This CDR3 comprises 16 residues. Losses at the gene ends were 3 bases for V and 5 bases for J; bases not matched to a gene: 5. Germline values: CDR1 KGHSH, CDR2 LQKENI. CDR3 sequence reads: CASSPIAGGPTGELFF. In DNA, the CDR3 is TGTGCCAGCTCACCGATAGCGGGGGGGCCGACCGGGGAGCTGTTTTTT.

The rearrangement joins TRBV18 to TRBJ1-5, with a tentative D call TRBD1 (5 bases). Germline CDR1 KGHSH, CDR2 LQKENI. The CDR3 consists of 14 residues. V lost 2 bases to trimming and J lost 4 bases, with 9 bases between them. Here the CDR3 reads CASSPRSGNQPQHF. For the CDR3, the DNA is TGTGCCAGCTCACCAAGATCAGGGAATCAGCCCCAGCATTTT.

This chain joins TRBV27 and TRBJ2-5; no reliable D call. Trimming removed 6 bases at V and 5 bases at J, with 10 bases between. The CDR3 is 12 amino acids. Germline V lookup: CDR1 MNHEY, CDR2 SMNVEV (reference sequence). The CDR3 loop is CASSPSGETQYF. The CDR3 DNA sequence: TGTGCCAGCAGCCCCTCCGGGGAGACCCAGTACTTC.

The chain couples TRBV7-9 to TRBJ2-1; 11 bases map to TRBD2. The junction had 12 bases not matched to a gene; V was cut back by 5 bases and J by 9 bases. Germline V gives CDR1 SEHNR, CDR2 FQNEAQ (reference sequence). CDR3 length: 16 residues. CDR3 coding DNA: TGTGCCAGCAGCGCCGTTGGTAGCGGGAGGGCCAGTGAGCAGTTCTTC. Protein: CASSAVGSGRASEQFF.

The chain couples TRBV27 to TRBJ1-1; D is uncertain. The CDR3 covers 16 residues. V lost 0 bases and J 0 bases, leaving 11 bases between the germline ends. Per germline, CDR1 MNHEY and CDR2 SMNVEV (reference sequence). The CDR3 coding sequence is TGTGCCAGCAGTTTATCTGGAGACGGTATGAACACTGAAGCTTTCTTT. Protein sequence: CASSLSGDGMNTEAFF.

The table lists this clone with a few counts. The chain uses TRBV21-1 and TRBJ2-7; the table names TRBD2, a call not compared with the DNA. TRBV21-1 corresponds to a pseudogene. The CDR3 sequence is 17 residues long. This chain's CDR3 is CASSKRRRLAGSYEQYF. The CDR3 nucleotides read TGTGCCAGCAGCAAACGACGTCGGCTAGCGGGATCCTACGAGCAGTACTTC.

This rearrangement joins TRBV10-3 to TRBJ2-5, with 9 bases that match TRBD2. CDR1 and CDR2 (germline): ENHRY, SYGVKD. Trimming took 3 bases from V and 5 from J; bases not matched to a gene: 10. The CDR3 has 16 amino acids. CDR3 bases: TGTGCCATCAGTGACGGGGCGAGTAGCGGGGGTGAGACCCAGTACTTC. Amino acid sequence: CAISDGASSGGETQYF.

J is TRBJ1-4 and V is TRBV14, with TRBD1 as a possible D gene (6 bases). Germline-derived CDR1 and CDR2 are SGHDN and FVKESK. This CDR3 is built from 15 residues. V lost 4 bases to trimming and J lost 3 bases, with 12 bases between them. The CDR3 region has the DNA TGTGCCAGCAGCCCCCGGGGGGCGGCTAATGAAAAACTGTTTTTT. It specifies CASSPRGAANEKLFF.

This clone was seen a few times. The genes are TRBV29-1 and TRBJ2-1; perhaps D is TRBD1 or TRBD2 (6 bases each). V dropped 7 bases and J dropped 6 bases, with 7 bases sitting between them. The CDR3 contains 10 residues. Germline V lookup: CDR1 SQVTM, CDR2 ANQGSEA. Here the CDR3 reads CSEGGNEQFF. The CDR3 DNA reads as TGCAGCGAGGGGGGCAATGAGCAGTTCTTC.

This clone came up once. The rearrangement uses TRBV19 and TRBJ1-2, with TRBD1 identical over 8 bases. Per the germline V gene, CDR1 is LNHDA and CDR2 is SQIVND (reference sequence). The CDR3 loop spans 14 amino acids. The ends lost 6 bases at V and 5 bases at J; junction bases unmatched: 8. In nucleotides, the CDR3 is TGTGCCAGTAGGTCAGGGGGCCGCGAGTATGGCTACACCTTC. Translation: CASRSGGREYGYTF. The full variable domain, completed using reference TRBV19 and TRBJ1-2, is DGGITQSPKYLFRKEGQNVTLSCEQNLNHDAMYWYRQDPGQGLRLIYYSQIVNDFQKGDIAEGYSVSREKKESFPLTVTSAQKNPTAFYLCASRSGGREYGYTFGSGTRLTVV.

The rearrangement uses TRBV4-3 and TRBJ2-7, with 10 bases that match TRBD1. Germline trimming cut 2 bases from V and 3 bases from J; bases unmatched to any gene: 4. This CDR3 is built from 15 residues. Germline CDR1 reads LGHNA; CDR2 reads YSLEER. CDR3 protein: CASSQRDRGVYEQYF. CDR3 sequence (DNA): TGCGCCAGCAGCCAAAGGGACAGGGGTGTCTACGAGCAGTACTTC.

The chain couples TRBV11-3 to TRBJ2-3; D is perhaps TRBD2 (5 bases). Germline CDR1 is SGHNT and CDR2 is YENEEA. The CDR3 runs 14 residues. Trimming took off 4 bases at V and 1 base at J, with 9 bases between the two ends. The CDR3 spells CASSWSGGTDTQYF. The DNA for the CDR3 is TGTGCCAGCAGCTGGAGCGGTGGCACAGATACGCAGTATTTT.